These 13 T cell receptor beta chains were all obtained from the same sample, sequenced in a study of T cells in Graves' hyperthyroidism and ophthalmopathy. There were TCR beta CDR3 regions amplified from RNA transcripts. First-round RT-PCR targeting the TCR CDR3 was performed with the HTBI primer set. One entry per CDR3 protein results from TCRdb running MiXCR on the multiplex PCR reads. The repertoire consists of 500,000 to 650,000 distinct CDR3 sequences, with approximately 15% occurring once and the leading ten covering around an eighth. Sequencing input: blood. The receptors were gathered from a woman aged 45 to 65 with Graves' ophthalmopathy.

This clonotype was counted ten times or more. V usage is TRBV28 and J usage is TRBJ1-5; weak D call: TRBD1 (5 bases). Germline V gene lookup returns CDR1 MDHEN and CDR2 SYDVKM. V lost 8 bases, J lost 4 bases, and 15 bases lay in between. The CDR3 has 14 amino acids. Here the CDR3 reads CASSRRVGNQPQHF. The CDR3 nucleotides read TGTGCCAGCTCCCGCAGGGTGGGAAATCAGCCCCAGCATTTT.

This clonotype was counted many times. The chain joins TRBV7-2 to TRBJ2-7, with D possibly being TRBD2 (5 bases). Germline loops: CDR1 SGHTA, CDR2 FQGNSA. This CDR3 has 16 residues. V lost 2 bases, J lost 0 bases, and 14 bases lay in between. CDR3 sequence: CASSLRVAGSSYEQYF. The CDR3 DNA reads TGTGCCAGCAGCTTAAGGGTTGCGGGTAGCTCCTACGAGCAGTACTTC.

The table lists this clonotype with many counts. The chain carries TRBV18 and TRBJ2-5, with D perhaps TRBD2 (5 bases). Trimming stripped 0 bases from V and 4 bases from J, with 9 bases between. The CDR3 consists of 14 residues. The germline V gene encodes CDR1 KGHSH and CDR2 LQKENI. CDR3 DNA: TGTGCCAGCTCACCACCCGGAGGTCGAGAGACCCAGTACTTC. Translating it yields CASSPPGGRETQYF. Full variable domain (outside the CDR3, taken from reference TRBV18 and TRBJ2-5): NAGVMQNPRHLVRRRGQEARLRCSPMKGHSHVYWYRQLPEEGLKFMVYLQKENIIDESGMPKERFSAEFPKEGPSILRIQQVVRGDSAAYFCASSPPGGRETQYFGPGTRLLVL.

The CDR3 nucleotides read TGTGCCAGCAGCCAAGAACTAGCGGGTTCTACAGATACGCAGTATTTT. The encoded protein is CASSQELAGSTDTQYF. The chain has TRBV4-2 and TRBJ2-3; 9 nucleotides agree with TRBD2. The CDR3 is made up of 16 amino acids. J lost 3 bases, V lost 0 bases, and 4 bases had no gene match. Germline CDR1 and CDR2: LGHNA and YNFKEQ.

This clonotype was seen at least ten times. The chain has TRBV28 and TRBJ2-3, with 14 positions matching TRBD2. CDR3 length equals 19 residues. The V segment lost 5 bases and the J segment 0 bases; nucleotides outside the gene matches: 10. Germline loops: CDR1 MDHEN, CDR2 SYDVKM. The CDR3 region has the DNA TGTGCCAGCAGTCAAGGACTAGCGGGAGGAATCCTTAGCACAGATACGCAGTATTTT. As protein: CASSQGLAGGILSTDTQYF.

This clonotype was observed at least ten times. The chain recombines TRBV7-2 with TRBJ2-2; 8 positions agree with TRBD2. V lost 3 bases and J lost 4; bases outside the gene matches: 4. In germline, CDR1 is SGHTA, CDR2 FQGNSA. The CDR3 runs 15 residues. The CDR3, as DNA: TGTGCCAGCAGCTTTACTAGCGGAGTCACCGGGGAGCTGTTTTTT. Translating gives CASSFTSGVTGELFF.

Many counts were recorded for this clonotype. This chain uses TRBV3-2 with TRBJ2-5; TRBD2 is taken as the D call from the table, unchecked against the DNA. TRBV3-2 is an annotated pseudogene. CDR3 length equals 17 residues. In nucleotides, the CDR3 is TGTGCCAGCAGCCCCGGGACTAGCGGGAGTGGCCAAGAGACCCAGTACTTC. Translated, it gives CASSPGTSGSGQETQYF.

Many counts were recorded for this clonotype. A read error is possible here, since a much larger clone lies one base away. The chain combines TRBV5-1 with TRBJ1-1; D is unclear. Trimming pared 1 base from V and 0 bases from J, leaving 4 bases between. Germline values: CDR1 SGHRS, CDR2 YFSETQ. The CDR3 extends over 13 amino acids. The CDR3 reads CASSLMVNTEAFF. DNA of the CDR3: TGCGCCAGCAGCTTGATGGTGAACACTGAAGCTTTCTTT.

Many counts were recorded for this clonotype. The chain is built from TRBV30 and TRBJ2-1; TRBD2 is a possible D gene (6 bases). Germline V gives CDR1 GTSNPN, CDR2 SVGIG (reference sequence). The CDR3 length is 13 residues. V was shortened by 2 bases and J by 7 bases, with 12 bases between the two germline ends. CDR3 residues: CAWSRGGMNEQFF. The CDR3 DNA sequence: TGTGCCTGGAGTCGGGGCGGGATGAATGAGCAGTTCTTC.

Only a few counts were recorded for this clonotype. The CDR3 DNA reads as TGCAGTGCTAGCCTCCTTAGCGGGAGGGCCATCGGGGAGCAGTTCTTC. Translated, it gives CSASLLSGRAIGEQFF. This chain uses TRBV20-1 with TRBJ2-1; 11 bases agree with TRBD2. The germline V gene has CDR1 DFQATT and CDR2 SNEGSKA (reference sequence). CDR3 length equals 16 residues. Trimming at V came to 3 bases and at J to 10 bases, leaving 14 bases not matched to a gene.

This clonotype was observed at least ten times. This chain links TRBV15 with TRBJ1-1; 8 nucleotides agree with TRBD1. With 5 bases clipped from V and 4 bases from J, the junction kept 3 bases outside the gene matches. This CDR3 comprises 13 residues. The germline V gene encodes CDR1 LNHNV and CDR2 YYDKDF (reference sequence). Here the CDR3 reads CATSRTGSTEAFF. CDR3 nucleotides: TGTGCCACCAGCCGGACAGGGAGCACTGAAGCTTTCTTT.

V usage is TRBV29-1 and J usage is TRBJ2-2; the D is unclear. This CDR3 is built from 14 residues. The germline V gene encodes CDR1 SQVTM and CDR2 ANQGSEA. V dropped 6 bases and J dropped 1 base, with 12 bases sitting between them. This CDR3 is CSVRRYVNTGELFF. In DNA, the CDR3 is TGCAGCGTCCGAAGATACGTGAACACCGGGGAGCTGTTTTTT.

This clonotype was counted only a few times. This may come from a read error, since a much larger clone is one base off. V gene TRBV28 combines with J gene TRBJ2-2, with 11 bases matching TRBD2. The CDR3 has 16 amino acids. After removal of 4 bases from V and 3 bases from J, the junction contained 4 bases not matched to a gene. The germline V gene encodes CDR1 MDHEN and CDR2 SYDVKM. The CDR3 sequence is CASSSGLAEYTGELFF. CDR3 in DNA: TGTGCCAGCAGTTCGGGACTAGCGGAATACACCGGGGAGCTGTTTTTT.